This passage covers 7 T cell receptor beta chains from one sample sequenced in a study of early T cells in non-severe SARS-CoV-2 infection. From the 5' RACE reads, TCRdb called clonotypes with MiXCR, one entry per CDR3 protein. The sample consists of 56,000 or so distinct CDR3 sequences, 10% of them appearing once. The sequenced sample was whole blood. These receptors were taken from an adult who was a healthcare worker with PCR-confirmed SARS-CoV-2 infection or an uninfected control (not recorded which).

This clonotype has a handful of counts. The rearrangement links TRBV7-9 to TRBJ2-1; 8 bases fit TRBD2. With 5 bases clipped from V and 5 bases from J, the junction kept 17 bases outside the gene matches. The CDR3 has 18 amino acids. Germline values: CDR1 SEHNR, CDR2 FQNEAQ (reference sequence). The CDR3 bases are TGTGCCAGCAGCCCCGGGATAGCGGGACTCTCCTTCCACAATGAGCAGTTCTTC. Residues: CASSPGIAGLSFHNEQFF. The full variable domain, rest sourced from reference TRBV7-9 and TRBJ2-1, is DTGVSQNPRHKITKRGQNVTFRCDPISEHNRLYWYRQTLGQGPEFLTYFQNEAQLEKSRLLSDRFSAERPKGSFSTLEIQRTEQGDSAMYLCASSPGIAGLSFHNEQFFGPGTRLTVL.

This clonotype was detected ten times or more. This chain links TRBV7-9 with TRBJ2-3; D ambiguous. The CDR3 loop spans 15 amino acids. Germline V lookup: CDR1 SEHNR, CDR2 FQNEAQ (reference sequence). With 5 bases removed from V and 0 bases from J, the gap between germline ends came to 12 bases. In DNA form, the CDR3 reads TGTGCCAGCAGCCGAGGTCTGTTCAGCACAGATACGCAGTATTTT. Protein product: CASSRGLFSTDTQYF.

The chain carries TRBV5-1 and TRBJ2-5; D call uncertain. This CDR3 has 13 amino acids. V gave up 0 bases and J gave up 5 bases, with 8 bases separating them. CDR1 and CDR2 (germline): SGHRS, YFSETQ. In DNA, the CDR3 is TGCGCCAGCAGCTTGGGATCACTGGAGACCCAGTACTTC. Protein: CASSLGSLETQYF. Drawing the rest from reference TRBV5-1 and TRBJ2-5, the complete variable domain is KAGVTQTPRYLIKTRGQQVTLSCSPISGHRSVSWYQQTPGQGLQFLFEYFSETQRNKGNFPGRFSGRQFSNSRSEMNVSTLELGDSALYLCASSLGSLETQYFGPGTRLLVL.

This clonotype has only a few counts. The chain uses TRBV3-1 and TRBJ1-4, with D possibly TRBD1 on 5 matching bases. V was trimmed by 0 bases and J by 8 bases, leaving 13 bases between them. CDR1 and CDR2 (germline): LGHDT, YNNKEL (reference sequence). This CDR3 has 15 residues. The CDR3 is CASSQEEAGREKLFF. The CDR3 coding sequence is TGTGCCAGCAGCCAAGAGGAGGCAGGGCGAGAAAAACTGTTTTTT.

Only a few counts were recorded for this clonotype. The V and J genes are TRBV6-1 and TRBJ2-5, with TRBD1 identical over 7 bases. The CDR3 length is 16 residues. The junction had 10 bases not matched to a gene; V was cut back by 6 bases and J by 0 bases. Per germline, CDR1 MNHNS and CDR2 SASEGT. The CDR3 DNA is TGTGCCAGCAGCCTTAGGATAGGGGGCTACCAAGAGACCCAGTACTTC. This codes for CASSLRIGGYQETQYF.

The rearrangement links TRBV7-3 to TRBJ2-3; 7 bases fit TRBD1. J gave up 9 bases and V 1 base, and 4 bases lay outside the gene matches. The CDR3 length is 13 residues. In germline, CDR1 is SGHTA, CDR2 FQGTGA. CDR3 loop: CASSLRQGTTQYF. CDR3 nucleotides: TGTGCCAGCAGCTTAAGACAGGGCACGACGCAGTATTTT.

This clonotype came up a few times. This chain connects TRBV2 to TRBJ2-7; 8 bases line up with TRBD2. The germline V gene encodes CDR1 SNHLY and CDR2 FYNNEI. CDR3 length: 13 residues. V was clipped by 3 bases and J by 2 bases; unmatched bases: 0. The CDR3, as DNA: TGTGCCAGCAGTGAGGGACTAGCCTACGAGCAGTACTTC. Its translation: CASSEGLAYEQYF.